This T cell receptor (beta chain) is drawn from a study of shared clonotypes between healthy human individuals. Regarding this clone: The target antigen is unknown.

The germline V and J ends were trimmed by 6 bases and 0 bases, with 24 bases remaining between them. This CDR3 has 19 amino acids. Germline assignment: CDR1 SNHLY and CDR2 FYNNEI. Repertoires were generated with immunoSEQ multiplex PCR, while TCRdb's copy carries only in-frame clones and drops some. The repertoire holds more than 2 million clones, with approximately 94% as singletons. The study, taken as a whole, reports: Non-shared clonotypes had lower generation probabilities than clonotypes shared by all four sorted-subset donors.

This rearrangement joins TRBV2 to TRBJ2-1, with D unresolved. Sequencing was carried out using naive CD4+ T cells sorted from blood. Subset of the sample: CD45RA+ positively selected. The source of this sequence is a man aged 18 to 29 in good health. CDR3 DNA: TGTGCCAGCAGGCACGTATCAGCTAAAGACCAGTCCTCCTACAATGAGCAGTTCTTC. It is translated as CASRHVSAKDQSSYNEQFF.